Listed here are 8 T cell receptor beta chains from one sample, sequenced in a study of cytomegalovirus exposure and HLA in healthy donors. The PCR contained 60 Vbeta and 13 Jbeta primers. Generated by immunoSEQ multiplex PCR, the TCRdb table keeps only in-frame clones and is missing some. The sample lists under 150,000 clones, 73% occurring once. The sequencing sample was made of PBMCs. The receptors were sampled from a woman aged 40 to 49 in good health and CMV-seronegative.

This chain uses TRBV10-3 with TRBJ1-6; 8 bases align to TRBD1. CDR1 is ENHRY, CDR2 SYGVKD, per germline. V gave up 8 bases and J gave up 9 bases; unmatched junction bases: 6. This CDR3 region has 13 residues. The CDR3 coding sequence is TGTGCCATCCAGGGGGCGCCGGGTTCACCCCTCCACTTT. It is translated as CAIQGAPGSPLHF.

This clone showed up just a few times. The chain links TRBV6-1 to TRBJ1-6, with a tentative D call TRBD1 (6 bases). V was pared by 5 bases and J by 7 bases, with 9 bases between. CDR1 and CDR2 (germline): MNHNS, SASEGT. This CDR3 is 13 amino acids long. The CDR3 DNA reads as TGTGCCAGCAGTAAGGACAGAAATTCACCCCTCCACTTT. This encodes CASSKDRNSPLHF.

This clone was found a few times. The chain carries TRBV6-5 and TRBJ2-2; possibly TRBD1 for D (6 bases). Germline CDR1 MNHEY, CDR2 SVGAGI. This CDR3 is 14 amino acids long. V was cut by 6 bases and J by 4 bases, with 12 bases left in between. In DNA, the CDR3 is TGTGCCAGCAGAAACAGGGAATCCACCGGGGAGCTGTTTTTT. Its translation: CASRNRESTGELFF.

The CDR3, as DNA: TGCGCCAGCAGCGTCGATGGACAGGGGAACACTGAAGCTTTCTTT. Translating gives CASSVDGQGNTEAFF. V usage is TRBV5-1 and J usage is TRBJ1-1; TRBD1 matches at 8 bases. Germline lookup yields CDR1 SGHRS and CDR2 YFSETQ. The V gene end was trimmed by 4 bases and the J gene end by 1 base; junction bases not matched to a gene: 6. This CDR3 contains 15 residues.

The chain uses TRBV19 and TRBJ2-3; no reliable D call. V lost 3 bases and J lost 4, with 8 bases in between. This CDR3 comprises 13 residues. Germline CDR1 LNHDA, CDR2 SQIVND (reference sequence). For the CDR3, the DNA is TGTGCCAGTAGTATCGAGTACGCAGATACGCAGTATTTT. Its translation: CASSIEYADTQYF.

This clone came up a few times. This chain connects TRBV5-1 to TRBJ2-3, with D perhaps TRBD1 (5 bases). Germline CDR1 and CDR2: SGHRS and YFSETQ. The CDR3 sequence is 16 residues long. V was trimmed by 2 bases and J by 4 bases, leaving 17 bases between them. CDR3 residues: CASSLLVVRVSDTQYF. DNA for the CDR3: TGCGCCAGCAGCTTACTCGTGGTCAGGGTGTCAGATACGCAGTATTTT.

V is TRBV5-1 and J is TRBJ1-2, with 7 bases matching TRBD1. Trimming removed 3 bases from V and 4 bases from J; junction bases left unmatched: 6. The CDR3 runs to 14 residues. Per germline, CDR1 SGHRS and CDR2 YFSETQ. CDR3 in DNA: TGCGCCAGCAGCTCCCCCGACAGGGCCTATGGCTACACCTTC. Its translation: CASSSPDRAYGYTF.

This clone has only a few counts. This chain links TRBV9 with TRBJ2-1, with D possibly matching TRBD1 (5 bases). CDR3 length: 12 residues. CDR1 SGDLS and CDR2 YYNGEE come from the germline V gene. The V and J ends lost 4 bases and 10 bases respectively, with 12 bases between them. As DNA, the CDR3 is TGTGCCAGCAGCCCCAATACAGGCGAGCAGTTCTTC. It translates to CASSPNTGEQFF.